These 8 T cell receptor beta chains share one sample of origin, sequenced in a study of T cell responses to AZD1222 COVID-19 vaccine. The protocol was immunoSEQ multiplex PCR, while the TCRdb copy is restricted to in-frame clones and leaves out a portion. The sample contains under 250,000 clones, under 95% of which appear only once. Source: peripheral blood, taken on day 0 of MenACWY control vaccination. Receptors originate from an adult in good health.

The table lists this clone with a count of one. The chain has TRBV30 and TRBJ2-7; D may be TRBD2 (6 bases). The CDR3 runs to 13 residues. Germline V gene lookup returns CDR1 GTSNPN and CDR2 SVGIG (reference sequence). The germline V and J ends were trimmed by 5 bases and 5 bases, with 16 bases remaining between them. CDR3: CAWGGGAGDEQYF. CDR3 bases: TGTGCCTGGGGCGGCGGGGCAGGAGACGAGCAGTACTTC.

The chain combines TRBV2 with TRBJ1-6; TRBD1 might be the D (6 bases). Trimming removed 8 bases from V and 11 bases from J, with 13 bases in between. Germline CDR1 reads SNHLY; CDR2 reads FYNNEI. CDR3 length equals 12 residues. The CDR3 reads CASAGDLPPLHF. DNA of the CDR3: TGTGCCAGCGCAGGGGATCTTCCACCCCTCCACTTT. Full variable domain (outside the CDR3, taken from reference TRBV2 and TRBJ1-6): EPEVTQTPSHQVTQMGQEVILRCVPISNHLYFYWYRQILGQKVEFLVSFYNNEISEKSEIFDDQFSVERPDGSNFTLKIRSTKLEDSAMYFCASAGDLPPLHFGNGTRLTVT.

The chain combines TRBV23-1 with TRBJ2-7; possibly TRBD2 for D (7 bases). TRBV23-1 is placed among ORFs of uncertain function. V was clipped by 8 bases and J by 2 bases, with 16 bases between them. There are 14 residues in the CDR3. The DNA for the CDR3 is TGCGCCAGCGCCCACAGGGAGGGCCCCTACGAGCAGTACTTC. It codes for CASAHREGPYEQYF.

The gene calls are TRBV7-2 and TRBJ1-2, with 7 bases identical to TRBD1. CDR1 is SGHTA, CDR2 FQGNSA, per germline. Trimming cost V 1 base and J 4 bases; bases outside gene matches: 12. The CDR3 is 17 residues long. The CDR3 sequence is CASSLDGQATISYGYTF. The CDR3 nucleotides are TGTGCCAGCAGCTTAGACGGACAGGCGACAATCTCCTATGGCTACACCTTC. Full variable domain (rest looked up from reference TRBV7-2 and TRBJ1-2): GAGVSQSPSNKVTEKGKDVELRCDPISGHTALYWYRQSLGQGLEFLIYFQGNSAPDKSGLPSDRFSAERTGGSVSTLTIQRTQQEDSAVYLCASSLDGQATISYGYTFGSGTRLTVV.

V gene TRBV7-2 combines with J gene TRBJ1-1; D call uncertain. Deletions cut 5 bases from V and 0 bases from J, with 10 bases between. Germline V gene data show CDR1 as SGHTA and CDR2 as FQGNSA. CDR3 size: 14 residues. CDR3 in amino acids: CASSLPPVNTEAFF. DNA for the CDR3: TGTGCCAGCAGCCTACCGCCCGTGAACACTGAAGCTTTCTTT. Full variable domain (missing parts from reference TRBV7-2 and TRBJ1-1): GAGVSQSPSNKVTEKGKDVELRCDPISGHTALYWYRQSLGQGLEFLIYFQGNSAPDKSGLPSDRFSAERTGGSVSTLTIQRTQQEDSAVYLCASSLPPVNTEAFFGQGTRLTVV.

The rearrangement joins TRBV3-1 (or the pseudogene TRBV3-2) to TRBJ1-1; D call uncertain. Trimming took off 1 base at V and 2 bases at J, with 8 bases between the two ends. This CDR3 contains 14 residues. Germline values: CDR1 LGHDT, CDR2 YNNKEL (reference sequence). The CDR3: CASSQGAINTEAFF. The CDR3, as DNA: TGTGCCAGCAGCCAAGGGGCTATTAACACTGAAGCTTTCTTT.

V is TRBV6-4 and J is TRBJ1-1, with D unclear. This CDR3 is built from 14 residues. V was clipped by 0 bases and J by 6 bases, with 11 bases between them. Germline V lookup: CDR1 MRHNA, CDR2 SNTAGT. CDR3 nucleotides: TGTGCCAGCAGTGACTCGATCAGAACCTCTGAAGCTTTCTTT. Translated: CASSDSIRTSEAFF.

The genes are TRBV6-5 and TRBJ1-1; tentative D call: TRBD1 (5 bases). The germline V gene encodes CDR1 MNHEY and CDR2 SVGAGI. The CDR3 extends over 15 amino acids. V was clipped by 6 bases and J by 2 bases, with 16 bases between them. The CDR3 nucleotides are TGTGCCAGCAGGCGCAGACAGCACGCCAACACTGAAGCTTTCTTT. Protein product: CASRRRQHANTEAFF.